Each of the 22 T cell receptor beta chains below was sequenced from the same sample in a study of T cell responses to AZD1222 COVID-19 vaccine. Sequencing was performed with immunoSEQ multiplex PCR; in TCRdb, only in-frame clones are kept and a portion is missing. This table holds a few hundred thousand clones, approximately 93% found once. The input for sequencing was peripheral blood, taken on day 0 of AZD1222 vaccination. The receptor set was obtained from an adult in good health.

The rearrangement links TRBV28 to TRBJ2-7; D perhaps matches TRBD2 (5 bases). The CDR3 covers 20 residues. Germline loops: CDR1 MDHEN, CDR2 SYDVKM. Trimming removed 5 bases at V and 5 bases at J, with 34 bases between. CDR3 region: CASSQPGRVWAGPDFHEQYF. The CDR3, as DNA: TGTGCCAGCAGTCAGCCGGGAAGGGTGTGGGCGGGCCCAGACTTCCACGAGCAGTACTTC.

The sample holds one count of this clone. The gene calls are TRBV5-1 and TRBJ2-2; TRBD2 agrees at 14 bases. There are 17 residues in the CDR3. CDR1 is SGHRS and CDR2 is YFSETQ in the germline V gene. V shed 3 bases, J shed 3 bases, and the junction held 4 bases outside the gene matches. This chain's CDR3 is CASSWGLAGVYTGELFF. The CDR3 region has the DNA TGCGCCAGCAGCTGGGGACTAGCGGGAGTGTACACCGGGGAGCTGTTTTTT.

This chain joins TRBV5-1 and TRBJ2-7; perhaps TRBD1 as D (6 bases). Trimming left V 3 bases short and J 4 bases short, with 17 bases between. Germline CDR1 is SGHRS and CDR2 is YFSETQ. The CDR3 has 15 amino acids. CDR3 bases: TGCGCCAGCAGCTCCGCCGGGCAGGGGAGATACGAGCAGTACTTC. Protein sequence: CASSSAGQGRYEQYF.

V gene TRBV10-3 combines with J gene TRBJ2-6, with D possibly being TRBD1 or TRBD2 (6 bases each). V was cut by 0 bases and J by 2 bases, with 14 bases left in between. CDR1 and CDR2 from the germline V gene are ENHRY and SYGVKD. The CDR3 extends over 18 amino acids. Written as DNA, the CDR3 is TGTGCCATCAGTGAGTCGCCCTATCGGGGGCCTGGGGCCAACGTCCTGACTTTC. This encodes CAISESPYRGPGANVLTF.

This rearrangement joins TRBV19 to TRBJ2-3, with 7 positions matching TRBD1. The CDR3 totals 14 residues. From germline, CDR1 is LNHDA and CDR2 SQIVND (reference sequence). The V segment lost 3 bases and the J segment 5 bases; nucleotides outside the gene matches: 5. CDR3 in amino acids: CASSIIGGEDTQYF. As DNA, the CDR3 is TGTGCCAGTAGTATCATAGGGGGCGAAGATACGCAGTATTTT.

This clone has just one count. The CDR3 loop is CASSTTGREPYEQYF. As DNA, the CDR3 is TGTGCCAGCAGTACGACTGGAAGGGAGCCCTACGAGCAGTACTTC. This chain uses TRBV27 with TRBJ2-7; D perhaps matches TRBD2 (5 bases). V was shortened by 5 bases and J by 2 bases, with 16 bases between the two germline ends. Germline V gene data show CDR1 as MNHEY and CDR2 as SMNVEV (reference sequence). This CDR3 is built from 15 residues.

This clone was counted between two and nine times. The chain joins TRBV27 to TRBJ2-2; D unclear. The length of the CDR3 is 13 residues. CDR1 and CDR2 (germline): MNHEY, SMNVEV (reference sequence). V was clipped by 3 bases and J by 6 bases, with 8 bases between them. The DNA of the CDR3 is TGTGCCAGCAGTTTTTATCAATCCGGGGAGCTGTTTTTT. It yields the protein CASSFYQSGELFF.

CDR3: CSAPDLYGYTF. Written as DNA, the CDR3 is TGCAGTGCTCCGGACCTCTATGGCTACACCTTC. The chain carries TRBV20-1 and TRBJ1-2; D not resolved. The CDR3 totals 11 residues. Germline V CDR1 and CDR2: DFQATT, SNEGSKA (reference sequence). V was cut by 5 bases and J by 4 bases, with 8 bases left in between.

V usage is TRBV2 and J usage is TRBJ2-7; 8 positions agree with TRBD1. Germline V gives CDR1 SNHLY, CDR2 FYNNEI. V shed 8 bases and J 6 bases; nucleotides not matched to a gene: 12. The CDR3 is made up of 14 amino acids. CDR3: CASWDRSRVGEQYF. CDR3 in DNA: TGTGCCAGCTGGGACAGGAGCCGAGTTGGCGAGCAGTACTTC.

The V call is TRBV27, the J call TRBJ2-6; maybe TRBD1 (7 bases). V lost 5 bases and J 0 bases, leaving 14 bases between the germline ends. The CDR3 has 17 amino acids. CDR1 MNHEY and CDR2 SMNVEV come from the germline V gene (reference sequence). CDR3 coding DNA: TGTGCCAGCAGTACGCGGGACAGAGACTCTGGGGCCAACGTCCTGACTTTC. This sequence encodes CASSTRDRDSGANVLTF.

The chain has TRBV6-6 and TRBJ2-4, with TRBD1 matching 7 bases. The junction had 6 bases not matched to a gene; V was cut back by 7 bases and J by 0 bases. Germline values: CDR1 MNHNY, CDR2 SVGAGI (reference sequence). The CDR3 contains 15 residues. CDR3 nucleotides: TGTGCCAGCACCGTAGACAGGGTAGCCAAAAACATTCAGTACTTC. The encoded protein is CASTVDRVAKNIQYF.

The gene calls are TRBV2 and TRBJ2-6; D is unresolved. V was shortened by 8 bases and J by 1 base, with 0 bases between the two germline ends. Germline CDR1 and CDR2: SNHLY and FYNNEI. This CDR3 region has 11 residues. The CDR3: CASSGANVLTF. CDR3 DNA sequence: TGTGCCAGCTCTGGGGCCAACGTCCTGACTTTC.

The chain recombines TRBV28 with TRBJ2-1; TRBD2 aligns across 7 bases. CDR1 MDHEN and CDR2 SYDVKM come from the germline V gene. J was trimmed by 9 bases and V by 7 bases; bases with no gene match: 6. CDR3 length equals 12 residues. The DNA of the CDR3 is TGTGCCAGCACCCCTGGACTAGGTGAGCAGTTCTTC. This translates into CASTPGLGEQFF.

The rearrangement joins TRBV29-1 to TRBJ1-4; TRBD1 might be the D (5 bases). Trimming pared 6 bases from V and 1 base from J, leaving 12 bases between. The V gene's germline CDR1 is SQVTM and CDR2 ANQGSEA. The CDR3 has 14 amino acids. The CDR3 DNA reads TGCAGCGTAAGGGGTGGCGGAACTAATGAAAAACTGTTTTTT. It codes for CSVRGGGTNEKLFF.

This rearrangement joins TRBV25-1 to TRBJ1-2; a possible D gene is TRBD1 (6 bases). The CDR3 runs to 15 residues. Looked up from germline, CDR1 is MGHDK and CDR2 is SYGVNS. Deletions cut 5 bases from V and 0 bases from J, with 13 bases between. The chain's CDR3 is CASSRQGSSNYGYTF. CDR3 coding DNA: TGTGCCAGCAGTCGTCAGGGGTCTTCTAACTATGGCTACACCTTC.

The chain couples TRBV2 to TRBJ1-1, with TRBD1 identical over 9 bases. Germline V lookup: CDR1 SNHLY, CDR2 FYNNEI. Trimming at V came to 7 bases and at J to 3 bases, leaving 12 bases not matched to a gene. The CDR3 has 16 amino acids. The CDR3 coding sequence is TGTGCCAGCATAGGACAGGGGATACCTCCCTACACTGAAGCTTTCTTT. Its translation: CASIGQGIPPYTEAFF.

This clone was seen only once. The rearrangement uses TRBV11-2 and TRBJ2-3; 8 bases map to TRBD1. Trimming took 6 bases from V and 4 from J; bases not matched to a gene: 12. Germline V CDR1 and CDR2: SGHAT, FQNNGV. This CDR3 spans 16 amino acids. The chain's CDR3 is CASRPLGQAGADTQYF. The CDR3 DNA reads as TGTGCCAGCAGGCCCTTGGGACAGGCTGGAGCAGATACGCAGTATTTT.

This chain links TRBV27 with TRBJ2-5; 11 positions agree with TRBD2. Germline V CDR1 and CDR2: MNHEY, SMNVEV (reference sequence). V was clipped by 5 bases and J by 1 base; unmatched bases: 3. The CDR3 has 15 amino acids. This CDR3 reads CASSPLAGGQETQYF. The CDR3 bases are TGTGCCAGCAGTCCTCTAGCGGGAGGCCAAGAGACCCAGTACTTC.

The J gene is TRBJ2-3, the V gene TRBV11-2; D call uncertain. V was pared by 5 bases and J by 0 bases, with 12 bases between. There are 15 residues in the CDR3. Germline CDR1 reads SGHAT; CDR2 reads FQNNGV. The CDR3 nucleotides read TGTGCCAGCAGCCCAGTAGGAGAAAGCACAGATACGCAGTATTTT. Translation: CASSPVGESTDTQYF.

The rearrangement links TRBV3-1 (or the pseudogene TRBV3-2) to TRBJ1-2; D ambiguous. The CDR3 has 18 amino acids. Germline V gene sequence: CDR1 LGHDT, CDR2 YNNKEL (reference sequence). V was pared by 0 bases and J by 7 bases, with 24 bases between. The CDR3 DNA reads as TGTGCCAGCAGCCAAGAATCCCTGGGCGGCCACCTTCTGGCTGGCTACACCTTC. This encodes CASSQESLGGHLLAGYTF.

This chain joins TRBV19 and TRBJ1-3, with a tentative D call TRBD1 (5 bases). The CDR3 is 16 residues long. From germline, CDR1 is LNHDA and CDR2 SQIVND (reference sequence). V gave up 1 base and J gave up 0 bases, with 10 bases separating them. The CDR3 here is CASSIGGQASGNTIYF. The CDR3, as DNA: TGTGCCAGTAGTATAGGGGGCCAGGCCTCTGGAAACACCATATATTTT.

The chain combines TRBV9 with TRBJ2-3; 10 positions match TRBD1. V dropped 3 bases and J dropped 4; count of bases not matched to a gene: 5. Germline V gene lookup returns CDR1 SGDLS and CDR2 YYNGEE. The CDR3 spans 15 residues. CDR3 sequence reads: CASSEGQGRADTQYF. In DNA, the CDR3 is TGTGCCAGCAGCGAGGGACAGGGGCGGGCAGATACGCAGTATTTT.